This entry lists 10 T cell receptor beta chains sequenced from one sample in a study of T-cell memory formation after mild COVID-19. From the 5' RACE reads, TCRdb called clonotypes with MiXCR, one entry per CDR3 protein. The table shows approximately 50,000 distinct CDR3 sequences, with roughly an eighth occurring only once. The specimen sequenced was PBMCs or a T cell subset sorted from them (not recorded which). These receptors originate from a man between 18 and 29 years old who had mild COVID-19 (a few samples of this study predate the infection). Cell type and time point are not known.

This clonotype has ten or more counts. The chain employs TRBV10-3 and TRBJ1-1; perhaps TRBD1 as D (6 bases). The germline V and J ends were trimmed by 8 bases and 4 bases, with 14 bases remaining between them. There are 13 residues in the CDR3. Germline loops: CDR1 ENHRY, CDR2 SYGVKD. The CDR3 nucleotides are TGTGCCATCCAAGGCCCGACAGGCACTGAAGCTTTCTTT. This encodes CAIQGPTGTEAFF.

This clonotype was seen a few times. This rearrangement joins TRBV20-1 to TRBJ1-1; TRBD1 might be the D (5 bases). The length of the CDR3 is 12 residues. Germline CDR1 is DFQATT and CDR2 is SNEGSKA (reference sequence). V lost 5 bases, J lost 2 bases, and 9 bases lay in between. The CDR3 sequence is CSALGPNTEAFF. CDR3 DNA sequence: TGCAGTGCTTTGGGGCCTAACACTGAAGCTTTCTTT.

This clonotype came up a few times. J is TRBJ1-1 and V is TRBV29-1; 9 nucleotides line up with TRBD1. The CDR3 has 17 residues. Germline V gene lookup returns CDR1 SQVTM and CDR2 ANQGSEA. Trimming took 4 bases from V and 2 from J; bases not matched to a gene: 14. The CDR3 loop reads CSVGGAWTGDFNTEAFF. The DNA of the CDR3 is TGCAGCGTTGGGGGAGCGTGGACAGGGGATTTTAACACTGAAGCTTTCTTT.

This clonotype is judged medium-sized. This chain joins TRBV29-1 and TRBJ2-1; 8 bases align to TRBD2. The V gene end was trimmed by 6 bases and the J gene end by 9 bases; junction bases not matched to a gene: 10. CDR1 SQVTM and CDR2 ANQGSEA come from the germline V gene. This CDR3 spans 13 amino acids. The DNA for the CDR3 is TGCAGCGTCGGGGGGGGGGTACACGTTGAGCAGTTCTTC. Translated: CSVGGGVHVEQFF.

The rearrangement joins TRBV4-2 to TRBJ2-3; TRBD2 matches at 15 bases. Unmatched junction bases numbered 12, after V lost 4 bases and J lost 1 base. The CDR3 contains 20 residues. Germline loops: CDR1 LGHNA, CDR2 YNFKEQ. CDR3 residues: CASSRGIGLAGGLGTDTQYF. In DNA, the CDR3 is TGTGCCAGCAGCCGCGGAATCGGACTAGCGGGGGGGTTGGGCACAGATACGCAGTATTTT.

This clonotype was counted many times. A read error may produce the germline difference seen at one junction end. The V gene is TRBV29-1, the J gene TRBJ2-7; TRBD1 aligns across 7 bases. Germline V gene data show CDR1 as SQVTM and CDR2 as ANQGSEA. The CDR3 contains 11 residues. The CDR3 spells CSVEDGDSADF. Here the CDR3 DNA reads TGCAGCGTTGAAGATGGGGACAGCGCCGACTTC.

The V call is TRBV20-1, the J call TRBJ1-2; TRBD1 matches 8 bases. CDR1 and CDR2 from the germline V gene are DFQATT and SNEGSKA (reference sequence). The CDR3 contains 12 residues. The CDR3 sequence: CCRGQDNYGYTF. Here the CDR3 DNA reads TGCTGCAGGGGACAGGATAACTATGGCTACACCTTC.

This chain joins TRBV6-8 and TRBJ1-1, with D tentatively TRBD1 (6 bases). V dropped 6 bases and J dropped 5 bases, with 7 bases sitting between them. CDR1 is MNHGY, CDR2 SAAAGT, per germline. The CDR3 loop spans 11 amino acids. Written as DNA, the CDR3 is TGTGCCAGCAGAGGACAGACTGAAGCTTTCTTT. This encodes CASRGQTEAFF.

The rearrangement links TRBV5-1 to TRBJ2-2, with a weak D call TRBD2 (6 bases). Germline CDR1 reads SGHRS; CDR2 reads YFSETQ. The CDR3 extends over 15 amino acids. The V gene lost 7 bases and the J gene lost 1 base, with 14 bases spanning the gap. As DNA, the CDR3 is TGCGCCAGCCGCGCGGGACGGAGGAACACCGGGGAGCTGTTTTTT. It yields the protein CASRAGRRNTGELFF.

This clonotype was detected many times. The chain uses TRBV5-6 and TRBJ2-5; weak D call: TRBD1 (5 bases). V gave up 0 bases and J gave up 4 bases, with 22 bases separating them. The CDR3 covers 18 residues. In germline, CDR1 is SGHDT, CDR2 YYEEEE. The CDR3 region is CASSLARASRSGGETQYF. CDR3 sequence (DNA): TGTGCCAGCAGCTTGGCCAGGGCATCACGGTCGGGTGGAGAGACCCAGTACTTC.